A selection of T cell receptor beta chains follows, all from one sample in a study of blood T cell repertoires in COVID-19. The protocol was immunoSEQ multiplex PCR, while the TCRdb copy is restricted to in-frame clones and leaves out a portion. The table includes about 160,000 clones, approximately 88% detected once. Sequencing input: peripheral blood. The receptor set was obtained from a woman between 55 and 75 years old with acute or convalescent COVID-19. The CDR3 runs from the conserved cysteine through the conserved F or W. Each record gives: V gene, clone size, D gene, J gene, CDR3 DNA, CDR3 protein. D genes are given only for firm matches. Size is stated for part of the rows, as once, few or many counts, or as a class when the clone is expanded.

>TRBV5-6|NA|NA|TRBJ2-2
TGTGCCAGCAGCTTGGGTGTGCAGGCCGGAGGCCGGGAGCTGTTTTTT
CASSLGVQAGGRELFF
>TRBV28|NA|TRBD1|TRBJ2-7
TGTGCCAGCAGTGGACCCCAGGGGGTTCTCTCCTACGAGCAGTACTTC
CASSGPQGVLSYEQYF
>TRBV6-5|once|TRBD1|TRBJ1-2
TGTGCCAGCAGTTACGGCAGGGGGCATGGCTACACCTTC
CASSYGRGHGYTF
>TRBV24-1|NA|TRBD1|TRBJ1-5
TGTGCCACCAGTGACCCCGGACAGGGAGGCTGGCCCCAGCATTTT
CATSDPGQGGWPQHF
>TRBV29-1|NA|NA|TRBJ2-7
TGCAGCGTTGAAGCGGGGACTTCTTACGAGCAGTACTTC
CSVEAGTSYEQYF
>TRBV6-6|NA|NA|TRBJ1-1
TGTGCCAGCAAAGACAGCTTGAACACTGAAGCTTTCTTT
CASKDSLNTEAFF
>TRBV24-1|NA|TRBD1|TRBJ1-2
TGTGCCACCGGGACAGGGGGCGCCTGGGCGGATGGCTACACCTTC
CATGTGGAWADGYTF
>TRBV5-1|NA|NA|TRBJ1-2
TGCGCCAGCAGTGAGGGCAACTATGGCTACACCTTC
CASSEGNYGYTF
>TRBV6-6|NA|NA|TRBJ1-2
TGTGCCAGCACGTTGGGGGCGTGGGGCTACACCTTC
CASTLGAWGYTF
>TRBV29-1|few|TRBD1|TRBJ1-2
TGCAGCGTCCAAAATCGGACAGGGGTTAACTATGGCTACACCTTC
CSVQNRTGVNYGYTF
>TRBV5-1|few|TRBD1|TRBJ2-2
TGCGCCAGCAGCTTGGGGGCTACGGGACAGCTGAGGGAGCTGTTTTTT
CASSLGATGQLRELFF
>TRBV10-3|NA|NA|TRBJ2-3
TGTGCCATCAGTGAGAAGCCAGCTCGGCGGACAGATACGCAGTATTTT
CAISEKPARRTDTQYF
>TRBV19|NA|NA|TRBJ2-1
TGTGCCAGTAGGCCTGACAGGAGCTCCTACAATGAGCAGTTCTTC
CASRPDRSSYNEQFF
>TRBV25-1|NA|NA|TRBJ2-3
TGTGCCAGCAGTGAATCAGGCAGCACAGATACGCAGTATTTT
CASSESGSTDTQYF
>TRBV2|NA|TRBD1|TRBJ1-3
TGTGCCAGCAGTCGAGGGGCCAGGGGGTCTGGAAACACCATATATTTT
CASSRGARGSGNTIYF
>TRBV9|NA|NA|TRBJ2-5
TGTGCCAGCAGCAACGACAGGAGTACCCAGTACTTC
CASSNDRSTQYF
>TRBV18|NA|NA|TRBJ1-4
TGTGCCAGCTCACCGGTGGGGGCAAATGAAAAACTGTTTTTT
CASSPVGANEKLFF
>TRBV7-2|NA|TRBD2|TRBJ2-3
TGTGCCAGCAGACTAGCGGGGGGACCCACAGATACGCAGTATTTT
CASRLAGGPTDTQYF
>TRBV3-1/TRBV3-2|NA|NA|TRBJ2-2
TGTGCCAGCAGCCAAGAAGAAGGCGGGGCCCCGGTCGCCGGGGAGCTGTTTTTT
CASSQEEGGAPVAGELFF
>TRBV18|NA|NA|TRBJ1-1
TGTGCCAGCTCACCGCGGGAGGGGCCCTGGGAAGCTTTCTTT
CASSPREGPWEAFF
>TRBV5-1|NA|TRBD2|TRBJ2-5
TGCGCCAGCAGCTTGGGGCCCAGCGGGGGGCAAGAGACCCAGTACTTC
CASSLGPSGGQETQYF
>TRBV7-9|NA|TRBD1|TRBJ2-7
TGTGCCAGCAGCATTACAGGGGGCGCCCCCGGCGAGCAGTACTTC
CASSITGGAPGEQYF
>TRBV6-5|NA|TRBD1|TRBJ1-4
TGTGCCAGCAGGGATGGACAGGGGGAATGGGAAAAACTGTTTTTT
CASRDGQGEWEKLFF
>TRBV24-1|few|NA|TRBJ1-1
TGTGCCACCAGTGATGAGGTTAAAGCTTTCTTT
CATSDEVKAFF
>TRBV11-2|NA|TRBD1|TRBJ2-1
TGTGCCAGCAGCCAAGGACAGGGGGCCTGGGGTGAGCAGTTCTTC
CASSQGQGAWGEQFF
>TRBV19|NA|TRBD1|TRBJ1-1
TGTGCCAGTAGTACCGGGACAGGGGGCGGCATGAACACTGAAGCTTTCTTT
CASSTGTGGGMNTEAFF
>TRBV19|NA|NA|TRBJ1-1
TGTGCCAGTAGTATAGAATCCAGGGGAGCTTTCTTT
CASSIESRGAFF
>TRBV24-1|NA|NA|TRBJ1-5
TGTGCCACCAGTGATGGGGCAGTGAGCAATCAGCCCCAGCATTTT
CATSDGAVSNQPQHF
>TRBV6-2/TRBV6-3|NA|NA|TRBJ1-1
TGTGCCAGCAGTTATCCCCTTACTACTGGAAGGTTCCCGGCAAACACTGAAGCTTTCTTT
CASSYPLTTGRFPANTEAFF
>TRBV18|NA|TRBD1|TRBJ1-1
TGTGCCAGCTCACCACCAAGGGGGCAGGGGGGCATGAACACTGAAGCTTTCTTT
CASSPPRGQGGMNTEAFF
>TRBV27|NA|TRBD1|TRBJ2-1
TGTGCCAGCAGTTTATCCTTGGGCCCAGGGGGTGAGCAGTTCTTC
CASSLSLGPGGEQFF
>TRBV12-5|NA|TRBD1|TRBJ1-1
TGTGCTAGTGGCCGACAGGGGGCGATTGAAGCTTTCTTT
CASGRQGAIEAFF
>TRBV30|NA|TRBD1|TRBJ1-2
TGTGCCTGGAGCGGAGTTCAGGGGGCCGTCGGCTACACCTTC
CAWSGVQGAVGYTF
>TRBV5-1|NA|TRBD1|TRBJ1-1
TGCGCCAGCAGCTATGACAGGGGGCAAGTGAACACTGAAGCTTTCTTT
CASSYDRGQVNTEAFF
>TRBV6-5|NA|NA|TRBJ2-3
TGTGCCAGCAGTTACTCCACGACTAGGGGAGATACGCAGTATTTT
CASSYSTTRGDTQYF
>TRBV19|few|NA|TRBJ1-5
TGTGCCAGTAGTATTGGGGGGGCTAGCCAGCCCCAGCATTTT
CASSIGGASQPQHF
>TRBV28|NA|TRBD2|TRBJ2-7
TGTGCCAGCACCAAACCTCCGGGGGGCTACGAGCAGTACTTC
CASTKPPGGYEQYF
>TRBV11-2|NA|NA|TRBJ1-1
TGTGCCAGCAGCGGCCTCTGGTTTTCCCTAACGGGGGCTTTCTTT
CASSGLWFSLTGAFF
>TRBV5-1|NA|NA|TRBJ1-4
TGCGCCAGCAGCTTAACCCAGGGCCCTAATGAAAAACTGTTTTTT
CASSLTQGPNEKLFF
>TRBV18|NA|TRBD2|TRBJ2-3
TGTGCCAGCTCACCGGGACTAGCGGGGGCCAATACGCAGTATTTT
CASSPGLAGANTQYF
>TRBV19|NA|TRBD1|TRBJ1-2
TGTGCCAGTAGTTTCCGACAGGGGGCACGGAACTATGGCTACACCTTC
CASSFRQGARNYGYTF
>TRBV7-2|NA|NA|TRBJ2-1
NA
CASSVGQGAKFF
>TRBV5-1|NA|NA|TRBJ1-2
TGCGCCAGCAGCTTGCAGGGGATGGGGGACTATGGCTACACCTTC
CASSLQGMGDYGYTF
>TRBV9|NA|TRBD2|TRBJ2-5
TGTGCCAGCAGCCGAGGGTTAGCGGGGGGGACACAAGAGACCCAGTACTTC
CASSRGLAGGTQETQYF
>TRBV7-8|NA|TRBD1|TRBJ1-6
TGTGCCAGCAACCAACAGGGGGTTAATTCACCCCTCCACTTT
CASNQQGVNSPLHF
>TRBV18|once|TRBD1|TRBJ1-2
TGTGCCAGCTCACCCCTGGACAGGGTTGACTATGGCTACACCTTC
CASSPLDRVDYGYTF
>TRBV6-6|few|NA|TRBJ1-5
TGTGCCAGCAGGGAATCAGGGAAAAATCAGCCCCAGCATTTT
CASRESGKNQPQHF
>TRBV12-1|NA|NA|TRBJ1-1
TGTGCCAGCAGCTTTGCGCACGAGAGTATCGCTGAAGCTTTCTTT
CASSFAHESIAEAFF
>TRBV30|NA|NA|TRBJ2-1
TGTGCCTGGAGCCACAGGGATTCCTACAATGAGCAGTTCTTC
CAWSHRDSYNEQFF
>TRBV30|NA|NA|TRBJ1-2
TGTGCCTGGATGGCAGGGGACTATGGCTACACCTTC
CAWMAGDYGYTF
>TRBV19|NA|NA|TRBJ1-1
TGTGCCAGTCAGAGGCGGGGGGCCAAGGACACTGAAGCTTTCTTT
CASQRRGAKDTEAFF